This TCR beta chain was sequenced during a study of control samples from healthy donors and cancer patients. This clone appeared once. TCRdb's copy holds only in-frame clones and misses some; the assay was immunoSEQ multiplex PCR. This sample yields about 51,000 clones, of which 80% are seen a single time; roughly a tenth belongs to the top ten. This receptor was obtained from a man in his 70s in good health. Sequenced material: blood.

The CDR3 sequence: CASSFMTGDGYTF. In nucleotides, the CDR3 is TGTGCCAGCAGCTTTATGACAGGGGATGGCTACACCTTC. The chain is built from TRBV5-6 and TRBJ1-2, with 8 bases identical to TRBD1. Germline loops: CDR1 SGHDT, CDR2 YYEEEE. CDR3 length: 13 residues. J gave up 6 bases and V 2 bases, and 3 bases lay outside the gene matches.